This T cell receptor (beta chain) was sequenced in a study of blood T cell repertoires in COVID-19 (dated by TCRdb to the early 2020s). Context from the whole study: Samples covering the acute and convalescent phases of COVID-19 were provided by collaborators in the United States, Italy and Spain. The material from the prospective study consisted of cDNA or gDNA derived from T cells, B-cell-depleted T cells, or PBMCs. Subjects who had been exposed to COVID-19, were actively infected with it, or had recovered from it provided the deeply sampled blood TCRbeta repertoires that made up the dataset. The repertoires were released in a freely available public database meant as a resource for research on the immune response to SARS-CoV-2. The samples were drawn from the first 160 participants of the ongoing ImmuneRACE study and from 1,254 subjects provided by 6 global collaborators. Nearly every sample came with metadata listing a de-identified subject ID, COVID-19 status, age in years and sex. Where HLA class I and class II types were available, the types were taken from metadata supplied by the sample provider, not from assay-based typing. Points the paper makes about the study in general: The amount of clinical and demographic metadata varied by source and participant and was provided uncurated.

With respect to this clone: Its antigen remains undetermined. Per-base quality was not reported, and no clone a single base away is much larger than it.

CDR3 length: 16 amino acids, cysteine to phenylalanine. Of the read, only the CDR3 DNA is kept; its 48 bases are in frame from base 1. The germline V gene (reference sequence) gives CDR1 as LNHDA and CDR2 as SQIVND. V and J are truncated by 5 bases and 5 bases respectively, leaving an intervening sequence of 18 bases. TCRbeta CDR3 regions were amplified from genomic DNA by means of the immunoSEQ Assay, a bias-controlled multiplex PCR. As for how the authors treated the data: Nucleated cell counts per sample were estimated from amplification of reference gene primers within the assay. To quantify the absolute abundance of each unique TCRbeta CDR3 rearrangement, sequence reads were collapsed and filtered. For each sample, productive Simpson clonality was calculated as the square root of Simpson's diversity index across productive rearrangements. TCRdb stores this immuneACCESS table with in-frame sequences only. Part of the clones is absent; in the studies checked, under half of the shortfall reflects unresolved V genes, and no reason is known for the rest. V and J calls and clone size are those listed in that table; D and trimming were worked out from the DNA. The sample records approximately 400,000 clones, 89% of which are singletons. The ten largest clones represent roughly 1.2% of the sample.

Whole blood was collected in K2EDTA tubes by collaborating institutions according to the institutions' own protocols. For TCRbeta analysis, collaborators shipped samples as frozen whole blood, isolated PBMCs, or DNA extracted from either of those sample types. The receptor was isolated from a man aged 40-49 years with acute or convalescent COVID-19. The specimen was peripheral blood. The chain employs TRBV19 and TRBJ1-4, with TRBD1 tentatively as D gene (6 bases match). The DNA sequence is TGTGCCAGTAGTCAAATCGGGACACAGGGCAATGAAAAACTGTTTTTT. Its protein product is CASSQIGTQGNEKLFF.